This is a list of T cell receptor beta chains from one sample in a study of metastatic and nonmetastatic thyroid tumors. TCRdb reassembled clones from the PCR reads with MiXCR. Seen here are roughly 22,000 clones, roughly an eighth observed once, and the top ten hold roughly an eighth. Material: blood. The receptors come from a female donor with papillary thyroid cancer or a benign thyroid nodule (not recorded which). Some clones in this sample may be carry-over from other donors' samples. CDR3s include the opening cysteine and the closing phenylalanine or tryptophan. Each record gives: V gene, D gene, clone size, J gene, CDR3 DNA, CDR3 protein. D genes are given only for firm matches. Clone size is shown for a subset of rows, as once, few, many or a class of expanded clone.

>TRBV29-1|.|many|TRBJ1-1
TGCAGCGTCGGGGGGGTCTTGAACACTGAAGCTTTCTTT
CSVGGVLNTEAFF
>TRBV11-2|.|many|TRBJ1-6
TGTGCCAGCACCGGCCGCGGAGGTGCCTATAATTCACCCCTCCACTTT
CASTGRGGAYNSPLHF
>TRBV19|.|many|TRBJ2-4
TGTGCCAGTAGCCCTGACTTAGGGCAAAACATTCAGTACTTC
CASSPDLGQNIQYF
>TRBV2|TRBD1|many|TRBJ1-4
TGTGCCAGCAGTGAAGCGCTTCAGGGGACAGCTAATGAAAAACTGTTTTTT
CASSEALQGTANEKLFF
>TRBV5-1|TRBD1|many|TRBJ1-3
TGCGCCAGCAGCAACGGACAGGGAGCTGGAAACACCATATATTTT
CASSNGQGAGNTIYF
>TRBV19|TRBD2|many|TRBJ2-2
TGTGCCAGTATAGCGGGAGTCGGGGAGCTGTTTTTT
CASIAGVGELFF
>TRBV24-1|TRBD2|many|TRBJ2-3
TGTGCCACCAGTGATCGGACTAGCAAGTCTCGTACGCAGTATTTT
CATSDRTSKSRTQYF
>TRBV5-5|TRBD2|many|TRBJ2-7
TGTGCCAGCAGCCCCCAGGGACTAACTTTGCGGGAGCAGTACTTC
CASSPQGLTLREQYF
>TRBV30|TRBD2|medium-sized|TRBJ2-3
TGTGCCTGGAATGGGAGGGCCCCCTCAGATACGCAGTATTTT
CAWNGRAPSDTQYF
>TRBV4-1|.|.|TRBJ2-2
TGCGCCAGCAGCCCTTCCCCCCTGGCCAAGGCGAACACCGGGGAGCTGTTTTTT
CASSPSPLAKANTGELFF
>TRBV27|TRBD2|many|TRBJ2-1
TGTGCCAGCAGCCGCCGTCTAGCGGGTTACAATGAGCAGTTCTTC
CASSRRLAGYNEQFF
>TRBV11-2|.|once|TRBJ2-1
TGTGCCAGCAGCCCTGACTATTCCTCCTACAATGAGCAGTTCTTC
CASSPDYSSYNEQFF
>TRBV19|.|many|TRBJ2-1
TGTGCCAGTAGTATTCATAGCTACAATGAGCAGTTCTTC
CASSIHSYNEQFF
>TRBV6-1|TRBD2|many|TRBJ2-1
TGTGCCACAACCCCCCCCGGCCGGGGGGTCCATGAGCAGTTCTTC
CATTPPGRGVHEQFF
>TRBV12-3/TRBV12-4|.|.|TRBJ1-1
TGTGCCAGCAGTCTTTACTCTTCCGGGCCGAACACTGAAGCTTTCTTT
CASSLYSSGPNTEAFF
>TRBV6-4|TRBD2|many|TRBJ2-3
TGTGCCAGCAGCAGCAGCGGGGGCGAAGGTGATACGCAGTATTTT
CASSSSGGEGDTQYF
>TRBV7-6|.|.|TRBJ1-1
TGTGCTAGCAGCTTACGGCAGAAGAACACTGAAGCTTTCTTT
CASSLRQKNTEAFF
>TRBV7-2|.|few|TRBJ1-2
TGTGCCAGCAGCTCCGGGGGCATCGGCTACACCTTC
CASSSGGIGYTF
>TRBV6-1|TRBD2|.|TRBJ2-7
TGTGCCAGCAGTGAAGAGGTCTGGAGCGGGGGCTACTACGAGCAGTACTTC
CASSEEVWSGGYYEQYF
>TRBV20-1|TRBD1|many|TRBJ2-7
TGCAGTGCAGGGGGCACCTCCTACGAGCAGTACTTC
CSAGGTSYEQYF
>TRBV11-1|TRBD2|many|TRBJ2-3
TGTGCCAGCAGCTTAGTCGTAGCGGGATACACAGATACGCAGTATTTT
CASSLVVAGYTDTQYF
>TRBV4-1|.|many|TRBJ2-3
TGCGCCAGCAGCCTGGGGGCAGGCGGGACTAGCACAGATACGCAGTATTTT
CASSLGAGGTSTDTQYF
>TRBV10-3|.|many|TRBJ1-4
TGTGCCATCAGGGGAGAGGCAACTAATGAAAAACTGTTTTTT
CAIRGEATNEKLFF
>TRBV20-1|.|.|TRBJ2-1
TGCAGTGCTAGAGATAAGCCTAGCCAAGTGTTCTTC
CSARDKPSQVFF